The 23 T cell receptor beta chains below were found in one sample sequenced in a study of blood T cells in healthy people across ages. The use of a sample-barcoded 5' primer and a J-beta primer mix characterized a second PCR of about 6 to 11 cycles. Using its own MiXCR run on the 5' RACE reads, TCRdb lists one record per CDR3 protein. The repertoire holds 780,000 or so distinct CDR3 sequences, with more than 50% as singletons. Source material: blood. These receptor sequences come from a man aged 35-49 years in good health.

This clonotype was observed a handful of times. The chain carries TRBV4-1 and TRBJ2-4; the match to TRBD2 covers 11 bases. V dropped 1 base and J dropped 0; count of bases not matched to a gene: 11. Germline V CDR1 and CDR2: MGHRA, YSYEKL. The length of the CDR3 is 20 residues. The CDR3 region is CASSQGPLAGGPLAKNIQYF. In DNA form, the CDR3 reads TGCGCCAGCAGCCAAGGCCCTCTAGCGGGAGGACCTCTAGCCAAAAACATTCAGTACTTC.

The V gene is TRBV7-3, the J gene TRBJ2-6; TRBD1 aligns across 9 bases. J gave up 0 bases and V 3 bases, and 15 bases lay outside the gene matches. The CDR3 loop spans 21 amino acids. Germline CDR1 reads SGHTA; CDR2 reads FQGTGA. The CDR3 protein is CASSFTTGGTGSFSGANVLTF. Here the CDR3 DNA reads TGTGCCAGCAGCTTCACTACCGGTGGGACAGGGTCGTTCTCTGGGGCCAACGTCCTGACTTTC.

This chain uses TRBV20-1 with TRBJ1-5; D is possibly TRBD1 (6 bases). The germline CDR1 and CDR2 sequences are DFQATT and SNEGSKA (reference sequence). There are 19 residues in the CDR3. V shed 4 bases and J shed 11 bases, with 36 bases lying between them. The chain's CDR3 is CSAIPKRLAGGRLQETQHF. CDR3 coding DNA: TGCAGTGCTATTCCCAAAAGACTAGCGGGGGGCAGGTTGCAAGAGACCCAGCATTTT.

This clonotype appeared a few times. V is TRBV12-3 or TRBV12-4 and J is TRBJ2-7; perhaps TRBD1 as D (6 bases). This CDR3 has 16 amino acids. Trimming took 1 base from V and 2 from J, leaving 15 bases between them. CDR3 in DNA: TGTGCCAGCAGTTTAGGACAGGAGCCCGGGGCCTACGAGCAGTACTTC. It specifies CASSLGQEPGAYEQYF.

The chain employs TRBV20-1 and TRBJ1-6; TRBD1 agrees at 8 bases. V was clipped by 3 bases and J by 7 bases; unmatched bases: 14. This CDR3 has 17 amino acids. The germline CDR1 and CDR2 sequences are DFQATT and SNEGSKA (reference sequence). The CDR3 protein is CSARGTVTGTGNSPLHF. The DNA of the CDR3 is TGCAGTGCTAGGGGGACCGTTACAGGGACAGGAAATTCACCCCTCCACTTT.

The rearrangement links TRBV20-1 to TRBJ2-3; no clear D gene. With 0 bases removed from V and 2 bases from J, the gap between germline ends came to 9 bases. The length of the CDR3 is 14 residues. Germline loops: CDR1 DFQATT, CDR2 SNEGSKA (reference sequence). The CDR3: CSARDLGNTDTQYF. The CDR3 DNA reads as TGCAGTGCTAGAGATCTTGGGAACACAGATACGCAGTATTTT.

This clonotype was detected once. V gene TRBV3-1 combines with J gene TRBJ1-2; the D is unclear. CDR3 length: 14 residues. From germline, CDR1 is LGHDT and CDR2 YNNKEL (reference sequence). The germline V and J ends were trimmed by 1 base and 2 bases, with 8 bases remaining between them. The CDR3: CASSQGLSNYGYTF. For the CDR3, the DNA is TGTGCCAGCAGCCAAGGATTAAGCAACTATGGCTACACCTTC.

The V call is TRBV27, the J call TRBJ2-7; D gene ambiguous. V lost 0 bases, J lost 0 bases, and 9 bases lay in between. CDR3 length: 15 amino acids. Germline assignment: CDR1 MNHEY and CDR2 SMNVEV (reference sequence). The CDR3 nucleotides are TGTGCCAGCAGTTTATCGGGGTTTAACTCCTACGAGCAGTACTTC. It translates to CASSLSGFNSYEQYF.

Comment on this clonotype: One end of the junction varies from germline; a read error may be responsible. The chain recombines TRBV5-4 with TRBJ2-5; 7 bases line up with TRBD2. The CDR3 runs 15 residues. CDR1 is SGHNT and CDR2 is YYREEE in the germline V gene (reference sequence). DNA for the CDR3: TGTGCCAGCAGCTTGTTCGGGGGGACCCAAGGGACCCAGTACTTC. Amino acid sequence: CASSLFGGTQGTQYF.

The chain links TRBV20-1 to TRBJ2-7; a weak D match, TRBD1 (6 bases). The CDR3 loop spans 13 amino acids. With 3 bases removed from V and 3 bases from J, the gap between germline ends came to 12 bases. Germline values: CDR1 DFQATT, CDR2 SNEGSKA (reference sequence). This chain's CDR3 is CSASGQGIYEQYF. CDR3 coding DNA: TGCAGTGCTAGCGGGCAGGGGATCTACGAGCAGTACTTC.

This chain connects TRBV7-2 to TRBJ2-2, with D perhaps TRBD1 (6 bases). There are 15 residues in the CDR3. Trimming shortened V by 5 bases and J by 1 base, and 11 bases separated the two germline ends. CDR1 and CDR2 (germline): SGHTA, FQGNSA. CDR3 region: CASSLDRVNTGELFF. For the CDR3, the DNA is TGTGCCAGCAGCCTGGACAGAGTGAACACCGGGGAGCTGTTTTTT.

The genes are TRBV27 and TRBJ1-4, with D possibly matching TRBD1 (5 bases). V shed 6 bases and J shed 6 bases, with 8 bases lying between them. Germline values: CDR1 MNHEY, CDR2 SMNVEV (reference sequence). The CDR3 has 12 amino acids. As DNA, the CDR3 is TGTGCCAGCAGCTTGGGGGATGAAAAACTGTTTTTT. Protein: CASSLGDEKLFF.

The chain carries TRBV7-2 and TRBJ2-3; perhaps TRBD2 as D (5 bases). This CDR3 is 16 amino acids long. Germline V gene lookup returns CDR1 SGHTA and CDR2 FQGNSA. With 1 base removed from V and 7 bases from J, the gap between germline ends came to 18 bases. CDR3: CASSLESSGGAYTQYF. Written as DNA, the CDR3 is TGTGCCAGCAGCTTAGAATCCAGCGGAGGCGCCTATACGCAGTATTTT.

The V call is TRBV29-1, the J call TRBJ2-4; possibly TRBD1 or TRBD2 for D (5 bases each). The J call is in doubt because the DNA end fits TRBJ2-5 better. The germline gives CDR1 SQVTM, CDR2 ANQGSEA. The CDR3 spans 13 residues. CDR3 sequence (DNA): TGCAGCGTTGTTGGTGGGGGAAGGGAGACCCAGTACTTC. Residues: CSVVGGGRETQYF.

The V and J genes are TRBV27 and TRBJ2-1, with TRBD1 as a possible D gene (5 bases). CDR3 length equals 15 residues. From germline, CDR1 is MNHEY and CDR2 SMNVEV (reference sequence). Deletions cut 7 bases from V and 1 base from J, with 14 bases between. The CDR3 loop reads CASTGRVGSYNEQFF. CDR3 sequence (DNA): TGTGCCAGCACCGGCAGGGTAGGATCCTACAATGAGCAGTTCTTC.

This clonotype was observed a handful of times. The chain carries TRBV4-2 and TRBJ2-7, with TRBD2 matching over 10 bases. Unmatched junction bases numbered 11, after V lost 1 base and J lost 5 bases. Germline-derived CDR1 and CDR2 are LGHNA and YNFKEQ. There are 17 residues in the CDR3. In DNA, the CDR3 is TGTGCCAGCAGCCAAGGGGTAGCGGGGGGAGGTGTCCACGAGCAGTACTTC. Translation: CASSQGVAGGGVHEQYF.

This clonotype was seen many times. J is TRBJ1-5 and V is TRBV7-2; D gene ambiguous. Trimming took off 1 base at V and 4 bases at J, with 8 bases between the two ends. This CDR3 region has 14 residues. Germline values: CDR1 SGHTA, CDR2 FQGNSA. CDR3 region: CASSLEANNQPQHF. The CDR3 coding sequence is TGTGCCAGCAGCTTAGAGGCCAATAATCAGCCCCAGCATTTT.

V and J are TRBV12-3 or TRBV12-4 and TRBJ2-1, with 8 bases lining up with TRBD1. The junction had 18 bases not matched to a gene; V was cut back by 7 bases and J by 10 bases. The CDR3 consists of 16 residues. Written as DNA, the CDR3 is TGTGCCAGCACCTTTACCGGGACAGGTAAAGGTCAAGAGCAGTTCTTC. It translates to CASTFTGTGKGQEQFF.

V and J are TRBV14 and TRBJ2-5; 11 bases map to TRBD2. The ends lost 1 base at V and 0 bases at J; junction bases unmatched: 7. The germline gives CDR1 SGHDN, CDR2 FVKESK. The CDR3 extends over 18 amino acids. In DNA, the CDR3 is TGTGCCAGCAGCCAAGTCTTCGGGACTAGCGGAAACCAAGAGACCCAGTACTTC. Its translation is CASSQVFGTSGNQETQYF.

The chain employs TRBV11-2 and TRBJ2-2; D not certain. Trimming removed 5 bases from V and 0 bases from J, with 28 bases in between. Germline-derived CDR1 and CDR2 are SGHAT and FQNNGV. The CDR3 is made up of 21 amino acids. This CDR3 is CASSPLGQPLRARSNTGELFF. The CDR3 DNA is TGTGCCAGCAGCCCACTCGGGCAGCCCTTACGCGCTAGGTCGAACACCGGGGAGCTGTTTTTT.

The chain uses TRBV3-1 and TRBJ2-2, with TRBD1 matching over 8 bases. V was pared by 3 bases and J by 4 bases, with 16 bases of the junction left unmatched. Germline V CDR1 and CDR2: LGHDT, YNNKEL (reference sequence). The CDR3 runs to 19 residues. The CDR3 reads CASSHYQGRGLSGTGELFF. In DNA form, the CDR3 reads TGTGCCAGCAGCCACTATCAAGGCAGGGGGCTATCGGGCACCGGGGAGCTGTTTTTT.

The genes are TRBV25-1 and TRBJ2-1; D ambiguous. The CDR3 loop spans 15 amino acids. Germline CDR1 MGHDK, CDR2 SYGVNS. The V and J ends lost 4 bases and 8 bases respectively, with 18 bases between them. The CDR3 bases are TGTGCCAGCAGTGGAAGTATCGTTGGCTTGTATGAGCAGTTCTTC. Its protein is CASSGSIVGLYEQFF.

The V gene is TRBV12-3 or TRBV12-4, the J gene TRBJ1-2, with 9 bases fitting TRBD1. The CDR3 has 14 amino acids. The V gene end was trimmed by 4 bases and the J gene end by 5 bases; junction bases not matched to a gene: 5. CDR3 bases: TGTGCCAGCAGTTCTCCGGGACAGGGTTATGGCTACACCTTC. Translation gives CASSSPGQGYGYTF.